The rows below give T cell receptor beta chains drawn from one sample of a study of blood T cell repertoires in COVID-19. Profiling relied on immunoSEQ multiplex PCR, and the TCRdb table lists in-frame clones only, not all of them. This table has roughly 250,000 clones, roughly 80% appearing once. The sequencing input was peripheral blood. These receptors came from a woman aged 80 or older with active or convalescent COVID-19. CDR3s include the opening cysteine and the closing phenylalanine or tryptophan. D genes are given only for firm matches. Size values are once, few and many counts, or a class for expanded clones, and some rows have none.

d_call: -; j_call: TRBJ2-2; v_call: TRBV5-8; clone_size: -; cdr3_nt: TGTGCCAGCAGCTTGGGTTGGAAACAGGCTATAGTATCGGAGCTGTTTTTT; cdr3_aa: CASSLGWKQAIVSELFF
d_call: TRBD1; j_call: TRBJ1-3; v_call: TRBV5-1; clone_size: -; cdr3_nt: TGCGCCAGCAGCTTGGGTCAGGGGGAACGAAACACCATATATTTT; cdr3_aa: CASSLGQGERNTIYF
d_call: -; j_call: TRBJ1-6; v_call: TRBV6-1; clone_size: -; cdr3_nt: TGTGCCAGCAGTGAGGTGGCAGATAATTCACCCCTCCACTTT; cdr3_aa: CASSEVADNSPLHF
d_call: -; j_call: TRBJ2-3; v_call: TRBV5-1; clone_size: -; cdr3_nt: TGCGCCAGCAGCTTGGCGCGGGGAGATAGAGATACGCAGTATTTT; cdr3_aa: CASSLARGDRDTQYF
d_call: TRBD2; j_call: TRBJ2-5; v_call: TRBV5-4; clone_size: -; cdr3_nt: TGTGCCAGCAGTGGCGGGAGAAGGGCGGAGACCCAGTACTTC; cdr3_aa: CASSGGRRAETQYF
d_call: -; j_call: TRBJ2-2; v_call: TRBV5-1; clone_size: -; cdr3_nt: TGCGCCAGCAGCCAGCCCCGGGACAAGATACCGAACACCGGGGAGCTGTTTTTT; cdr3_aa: CASSQPRDKIPNTGELFF
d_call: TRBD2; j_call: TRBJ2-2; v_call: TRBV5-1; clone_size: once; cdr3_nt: TGCGCCAGCATTCCGGGACAGGGACCGGGACTAGCGGGAATAAACACCGGGGAGCTGTTTTTT; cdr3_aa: CASIPGQGPGLAGINTGELFF
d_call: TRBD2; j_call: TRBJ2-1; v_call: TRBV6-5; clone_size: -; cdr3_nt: TGTGCCAGCAGTTACGCGGGGGGTATAGGTAATGAGCAGTTCTTC; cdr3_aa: CASSYAGGIGNEQFF
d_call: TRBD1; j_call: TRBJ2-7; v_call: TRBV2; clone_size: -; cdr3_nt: TGTGCCAGCAGTGAAGGTGACGGGACAGGGGTTCACGAGCAGTACTTC; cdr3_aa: CASSEGDGTGVHEQYF
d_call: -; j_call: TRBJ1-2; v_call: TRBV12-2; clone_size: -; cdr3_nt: TGTGCAAGTCGCTTAGGGGGGCGGGGGCCCGCGGATGGCTACACCTTC; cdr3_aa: CASRLGGRGPADGYTF
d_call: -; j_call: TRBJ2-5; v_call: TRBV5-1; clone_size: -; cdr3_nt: TGCGCCAGCAGACAGGAGCAAGAGACCCAGTACTTC; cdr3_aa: CASRQEQETQYF
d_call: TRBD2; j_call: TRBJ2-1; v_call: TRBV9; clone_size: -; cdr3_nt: TGTGCCAGCAGCGTTAGCGGGGGCTCCTACAATGAGCAGTTCTTC; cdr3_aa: CASSVSGGSYNEQFF
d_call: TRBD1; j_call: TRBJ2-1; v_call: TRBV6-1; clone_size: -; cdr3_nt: TGTGCCAGCAGTGAACCGGGACAGGGAGCCTACAATGAGCAGTTCTTC; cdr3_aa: CASSEPGQGAYNEQFF
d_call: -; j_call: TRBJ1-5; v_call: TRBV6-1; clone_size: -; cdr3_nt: TGTGCCAGCAGTGAAGAGGTAGGATCCGGGATGAGCCAGCATTTT; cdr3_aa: CASSEEVGSGMSQHF
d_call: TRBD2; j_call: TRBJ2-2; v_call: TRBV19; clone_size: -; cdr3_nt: TGTGCCAGTACTCCCTTAGGGGGACTAGCTGGTAGCGGGGAGCTGTTTTTT; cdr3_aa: CASTPLGGLAGSGELFF
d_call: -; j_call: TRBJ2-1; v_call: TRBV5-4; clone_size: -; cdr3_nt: TGTGCCAGCAGCGCAGGGGACCGTCCCTACAATGAGCAGTTCTTC; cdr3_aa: CASSAGDRPYNEQFF
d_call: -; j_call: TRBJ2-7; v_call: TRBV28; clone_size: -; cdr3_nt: TGTGCCAGCAGTTTAGGAGGCCTATACGAGCAGTACTTC; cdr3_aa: CASSLGGLYEQYF
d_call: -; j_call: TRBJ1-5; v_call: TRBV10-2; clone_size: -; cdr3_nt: TGCGCCAGCAGTGGACCGGGACTTAGGGATCAGCCCCAGCATTTT; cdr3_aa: CASSGPGLRDQPQHF
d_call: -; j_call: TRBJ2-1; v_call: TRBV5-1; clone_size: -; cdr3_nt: TGCGCCAGCAGCCTGGAAGGACAGAACAATGAGCAGTTCTTC; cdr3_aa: CASSLEGQNNEQFF
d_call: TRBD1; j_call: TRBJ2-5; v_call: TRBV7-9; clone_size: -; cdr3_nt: TGTGCCAGCAGTCAACAGGGGGCCGAAGCGGAGACCCAGTACTTC; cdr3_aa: CASSQQGAEAETQYF
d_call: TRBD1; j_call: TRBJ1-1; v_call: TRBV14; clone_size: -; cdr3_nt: TGTGCCAGCAGCAAACGGGACAGCTTGAGGCACACTGAAGCTTTCTTT; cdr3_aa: CASSKRDSLRHTEAFF
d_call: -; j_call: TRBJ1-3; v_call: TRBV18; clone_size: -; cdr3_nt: TGTGCCAGCTCGCCAGACCGAGGGTTCTCTGGAAACACCATATATTTT; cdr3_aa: CASSPDRGFSGNTIYF
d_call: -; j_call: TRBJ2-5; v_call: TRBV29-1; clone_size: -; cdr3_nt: TGCAGCGTTGCCCAGTACCAAGAGACCCAGTACTTC; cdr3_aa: CSVAQYQETQYF
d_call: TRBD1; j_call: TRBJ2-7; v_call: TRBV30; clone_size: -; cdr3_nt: TGTGCCTGGAGTAGGACAGGGACAGGATACGAGCAGTACTTC; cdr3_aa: CAWSRTGTGYEQYF
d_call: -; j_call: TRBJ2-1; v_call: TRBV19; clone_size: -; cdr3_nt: TGTGCCAGTAGTGGCCAGGGCAGGGGTTTCGTGGGGAATGAGCAGTTCTTC; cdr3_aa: CASSGQGRGFVGNEQFF
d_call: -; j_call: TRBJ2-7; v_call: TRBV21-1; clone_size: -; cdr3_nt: TGTGCCAGCAGCCGCGAGCGGGACAGGGTCTACGAGCAGTACTTC; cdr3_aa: CASSRERDRVYEQYF
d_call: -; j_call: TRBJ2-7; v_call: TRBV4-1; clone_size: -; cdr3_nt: TGCGCCAGCAGCCAAGCGGGGATAAGCTACGAGCAGTACTTC; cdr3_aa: CASSQAGISYEQYF
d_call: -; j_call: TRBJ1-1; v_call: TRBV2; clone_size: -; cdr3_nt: TGTGCCAGCATACTAGGGAATGTGGGAACTGAAGCTTTCTTT; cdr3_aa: CASILGNVGTEAFF
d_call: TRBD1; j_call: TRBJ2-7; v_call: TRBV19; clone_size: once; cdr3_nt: TGTGCCAGTAGTGACAACAGGGGCTTTGCCTACGAGCAGTACTTC; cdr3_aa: CASSDNRGFAYEQYF
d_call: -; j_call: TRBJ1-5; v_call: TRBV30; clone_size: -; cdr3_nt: TGTGCCTGGAGGGGCAATAGCAATCAGCCCCAGCATTTT; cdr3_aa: CAWRGNSNQPQHF
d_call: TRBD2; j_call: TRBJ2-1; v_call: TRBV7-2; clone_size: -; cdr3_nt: TGTGCCAGCAGCCGTACTAGCGGCTCCTACAATGAGCAGTTCTTC; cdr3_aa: CASSRTSGSYNEQFF
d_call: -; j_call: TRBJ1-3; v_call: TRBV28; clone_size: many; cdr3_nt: TGTGCCAGCAGTTTCGGGACACTCTCTGGAAACACCATATATTTT; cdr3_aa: CASSFGTLSGNTIYF
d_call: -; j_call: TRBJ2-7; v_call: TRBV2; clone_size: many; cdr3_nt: TGTGCCAGCAGTGAGATGTTCAGCTCCTACGAGCAGTACTTC; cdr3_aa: CASSEMFSSYEQYF
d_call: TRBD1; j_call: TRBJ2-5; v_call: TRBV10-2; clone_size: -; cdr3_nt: TGCGCCAGCACCCTCACAGGGGCAGAGACCCAGTACTTC; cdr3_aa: CASTLTGAETQYF
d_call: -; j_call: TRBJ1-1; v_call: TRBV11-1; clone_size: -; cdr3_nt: TGTGCCAGCAGCTTACACTATAACACTGAAGCTTTCTTT; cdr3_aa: CASSLHYNTEAFF
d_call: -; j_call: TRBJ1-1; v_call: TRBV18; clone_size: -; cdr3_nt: TGTGCCAGCTCACTCCAGGGGCCGACCACTGAAGCTTTCTTT; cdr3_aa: CASSLQGPTTEAFF
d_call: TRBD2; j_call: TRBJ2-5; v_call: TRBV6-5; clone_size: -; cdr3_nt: TGTGCCAGCAGTTACTCCGGACTAGAGAGGTACTTC; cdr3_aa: CASSYSGLERYF
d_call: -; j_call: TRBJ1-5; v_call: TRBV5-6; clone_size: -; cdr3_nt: TGTGCCAGCAGCCGAGCATATAGCAATCAGCCCCAGCATTTT; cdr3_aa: CASSRAYSNQPQHF
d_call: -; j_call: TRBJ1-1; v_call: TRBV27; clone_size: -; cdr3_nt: TGTGCCAGCAGTCCACTACCCAACAGGGCCGTCACTGAAGCTTTCTTT; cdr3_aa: CASSPLPNRAVTEAFF
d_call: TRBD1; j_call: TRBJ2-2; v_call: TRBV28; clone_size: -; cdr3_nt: TGTGCCAGCAGTACAGGGGGCACCGGGGAGCTGTTTTTT; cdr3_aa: CASSTGGTGELFF
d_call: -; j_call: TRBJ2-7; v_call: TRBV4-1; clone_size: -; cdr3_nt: TGCGCCAGCAGCCAAGCACCTGTGGTTGAGTACGAGCAGTACTTC; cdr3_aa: CASSQAPVVEYEQYF
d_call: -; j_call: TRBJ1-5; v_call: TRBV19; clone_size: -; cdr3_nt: TGTGCCAGTAGTATTAGGCAGGGCGGACAGCCCCAGCATTTT; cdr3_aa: CASSIRQGGQPQHF
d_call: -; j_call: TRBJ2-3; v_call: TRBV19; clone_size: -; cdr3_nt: TGTGCCAGTAGTATAGGGCGGGAAACAGATACGCAGTATTTT; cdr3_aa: CASSIGRETDTQYF
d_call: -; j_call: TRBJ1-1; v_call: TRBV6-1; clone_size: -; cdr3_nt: TGTGCCAGCAGTGAATCCAGATTGAACACTGAAGCTTTCTTT; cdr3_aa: CASSESRLNTEAFF
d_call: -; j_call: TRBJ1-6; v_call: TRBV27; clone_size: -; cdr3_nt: TGTGCCAGCAGTTTAGGACAGAGAAATTCACCCCTCCACTTT; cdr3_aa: CASSLGQRNSPLHF
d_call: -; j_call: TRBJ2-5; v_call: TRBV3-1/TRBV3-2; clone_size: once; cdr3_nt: TGTGCCAGCAGCCAAGCCATGGGCAAAGAGACCCAGTACTTC; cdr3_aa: CASSQAMGKETQYF
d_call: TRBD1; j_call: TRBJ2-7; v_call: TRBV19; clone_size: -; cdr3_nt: TGTGCCAGTAGTTGGACAGGGGCGTCCTACGAGCAGTACTTC; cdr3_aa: CASSWTGASYEQYF
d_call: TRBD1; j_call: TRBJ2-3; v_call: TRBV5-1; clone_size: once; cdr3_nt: TGCGCCAGCAGCCCCGGGACAGGGGGAGCAGATACGCAGTATTTT; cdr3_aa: CASSPGTGGADTQYF
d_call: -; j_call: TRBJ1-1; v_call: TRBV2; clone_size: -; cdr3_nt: TGTGCCAGCAGTGGCGGATATGAAGCTTTCTTT; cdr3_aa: CASSGGYEAFF
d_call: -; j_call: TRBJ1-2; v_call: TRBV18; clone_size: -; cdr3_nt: TGTGCCAGCTCACCTCTTGAGGCTAACTATGGCTACACCTTC; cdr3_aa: CASSPLEANYGYTF
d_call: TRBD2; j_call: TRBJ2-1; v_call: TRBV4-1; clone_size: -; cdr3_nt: TGCGCCAGCAGCCTCCGGACTAGTTGGGTCTACAATGAGCAGTTCTTC; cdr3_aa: CASSLRTSWVYNEQFF
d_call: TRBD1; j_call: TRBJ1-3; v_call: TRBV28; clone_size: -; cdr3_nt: TGTGCCAGCAGCTCCGGGGAAGCAGGGGGACTTGGAAACACCATATATTTT; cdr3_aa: CASSSGEAGGLGNTIYF
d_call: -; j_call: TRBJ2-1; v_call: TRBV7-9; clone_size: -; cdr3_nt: TGTGCCAGCAGCTTAATACAGGGCGCGTACAATGAGCAGTTCTTC; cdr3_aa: CASSLIQGAYNEQFF
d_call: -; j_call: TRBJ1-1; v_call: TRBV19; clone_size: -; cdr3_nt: TGTGCCAGTAGCCAGGGGCCTAGCACTGAAGCTTTCTTT; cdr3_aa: CASSQGPSTEAFF
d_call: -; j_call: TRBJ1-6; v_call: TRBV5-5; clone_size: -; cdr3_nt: TGTGCCAGCGGATCGGGAGATTCACCCCTCCACTTT; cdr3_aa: CASGSGDSPLHF
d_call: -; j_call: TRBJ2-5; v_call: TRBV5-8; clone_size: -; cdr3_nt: TGTGCCAGCAGCCCCGAGGGGAGGCGAGAAGAGACCCAGTACTTC; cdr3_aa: CASSPEGRREETQYF
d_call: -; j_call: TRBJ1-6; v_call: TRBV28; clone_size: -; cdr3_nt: TGTGCCAGCAGTTTCCGCAGGGTCTCACCCCTCCACTTT; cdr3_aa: CASSFRRVSPLHF